This TCR beta chain was captured by sequencing in a study of shared clonotypes between healthy human individuals. J lost 5 bases, V lost 11 bases, and 20 bases had no gene match. Per germline, CDR1 MDHEN and CDR2 SYDVKM. CDR3 length equals 18 residues. CD4+ cell separation produced CD45RA+ naive and CD45RA-negative memory subsets. Per the original data handling: Filtering differed for immunoSEQ, which gave only junction sequences without quality scores. The method was immunoSEQ multiplex PCR; TCRdb's version includes in-frame clones alone and lacks a portion of them. The DNA gave D and trimming, while V, J and clone size come from that table. The data hold about 2.3 million clones, with about nine tenths observed a single time.

The sequencing input was naive CD4+ T cells from PBMCs. The subset: CD45RA+ positively selected. The sequence was collected from a man aged 18 to 29 in good health. Some clones in this sample may be carry-over from other donors' samples. The chain has TRBV28 and TRBJ2-1, with 11 bases matching TRBD2. CDR3 loop: CAATTGTTFSGRDNEQFF. The CDR3 DNA is TGTGCCGCTACTACCGGGACAACTTTTAGCGGGAGGGACAATGAGCAGTTCTTC.